Shown below are 11 T cell receptor beta chains from a single sample sequenced in a study of post-analysis software for immune sequencing data (dated by TCRdb to between 2015 and 2017). The study at large found these results: Significantly higher frequencies in patients than in controls were found for five TRBV segments, including TRBV5-6, TRBV5-1 and TRBV20-1.

Their cognate antigens are unknown. Library preparation used PCR. The sequencing machine was an Illumina HiSeq 2500. To reduce PCR and sequencing biases, unique molecular identifiers were built into the TCR beta cDNA libraries. TCRdb took the public reads, trimmed them with fastp at Q25, ran MiXCR for clone calling and kept in-frame beta chains. Rows with one shared CDR3 protein collapse into an entry with the most common genes and DNA. The sample data list over 250,000 distinct CDR3 sequences, and 30% to 45% of these were observed just once. The ten largest clones take up under 5.5% of the sample. The sequencing sample was made of blood. The source is a girl aged 5 to 17 with multiple sclerosis.

This clonotype was recorded only once. Germline and junction disagree at one end, which may indicate a read error. This chain links TRBV4-2 with TRBJ2-2; 11 nucleotides match TRBD2. Germline values: CDR1 LGHNA, CDR2 YNFKEQ. The length of the CDR3 is 18 residues. The CDR3 DNA reads TGTGCCAGCAGCCAAGACCGGCTAGCGGGAGGTCGCACCGGGGAGCGGTTTTTT. This encodes CASSQDRLAGGRTGERFF.

This clonotype has a count of ten or more. The chain has TRBV20-1 and TRBJ1-4, with 9 bases that match TRBD1. V gave up 5 bases and J gave up 7 bases; unmatched junction bases: 8. This CDR3 contains 14 residues. Per germline, CDR1 DFQATT and CDR2 SNEGSKA (reference sequence). The CDR3 DNA is TGCAGTGCTGACCACAGGGGGCTGCCTGAAAAACTGTTTTTT. Its protein product is CSADHRGLPEKLFF.

The V gene is TRBV20-1, the J gene TRBJ2-5; 9 positions agree with TRBD2. This CDR3 has 15 amino acids. Germline values: CDR1 DFQATT, CDR2 SNEGSKA (reference sequence). V lost 8 bases, J lost 1 base, and 11 bases stayed unmatched. The CDR3 DNA reads as TGCAGTCACCCTGGCGGCGGGGGGGCCCAAGAGACCCAGTACTTC. Residues: CSHPGGGGAQETQYF.

With respect to this clonotype: This could be a read error, since a much larger clone is one nucleotide away. The CDR3 reads CASSFGGCQPQHF. The DNA for the CDR3 is TGTGCCAGCAGCTTCGGAGGGTGTCAGCCCCAGCATTTT. The V gene is TRBV7-8, the J gene TRBJ1-5; D is uncertain. The CDR3 contains 13 residues. The germline gives CDR1 SGHVS, CDR2 FQNEAQ. Trimming left V 3 bases short and J 6 bases short, with 9 bases between.

V is TRBV12-3 or TRBV12-4 and J is TRBJ1-4, with 7 positions matching TRBD1. The CDR3 contains 13 residues. The V and J ends lost 6 bases and 8 bases, in that order; junction bases with no gene match: 6. CDR3 amino acids: CASRRQGGEKLFF. The CDR3 DNA reads as TGTGCCAGCAGGAGACAGGGAGGGGAAAAACTGTTTTTT.

This clonotype has just one count. CDR3 protein: CASSRRLAAYTDTQYF. The CDR3 DNA follows: TGCGCCAGCAGCAGACGACTAGCGGCCTACACAGATACGCAGTATTTT. The V gene is TRBV5-1, the J gene TRBJ2-3; TRBD2 matches 9 bases. CDR3 length: 16 amino acids. Trimming took 4 bases from V and 2 from J; bases not matched to a gene: 8. The germline V gene has CDR1 SGHRS and CDR2 YFSETQ.

About this clonotype: This sequence may be a read error, since a much larger clone differs from it by one base. The gene calls are TRBV7-9 and TRBJ2-1; D gene ambiguous. V was clipped by 5 bases and J by 7 bases, with 9 bases between them. The CDR3 has 12 amino acids. Germline CDR1 SEHNR, CDR2 FQNEAQ (reference sequence). The CDR3 DNA follows: TGTGCCAGCAGCCTTGGGAAAAATGAGCAGTTCTTC. Protein sequence: CASSLGKNEQFF.

Comments on this clonotype: One base away lies a much larger clone, so this may be a sequencing read error. The rearrangement links TRBV9 to TRBJ1-2; 7 bases are a match to TRBD1. Trimming took 3 bases from V and 12 from J; bases not matched to a gene: 14. Looked up from germline, CDR1 is SGDLS and CDR2 is YYNGEE. The CDR3 has 14 amino acids. In DNA, the CDR3 is TGTGCCAGCAGCGGGGGGAGCGGGACAGCTGTCCACACCTTC. It yields the protein CASSGGSGTAVHTF.

On this clonotype: The junction does not match germline at one end; this may be a read error. The chain links TRBV11-2 to TRBJ2-1; D call uncertain. The end of the DNA aligns better with TRBJ2-7, so the J call may be wrong. The germline V gene encodes CDR1 SGHAT and CDR2 FQNNGV. This CDR3 has 17 amino acids. CDR3 protein: CASSLDPSLLSYNEQYF. In nucleotides, the CDR3 is TGCGCCAGCAGCTTAGACCCGTCCCTACTCTCCTACAATGAGCAGTACTTC.

The chain couples TRBV7-3 to TRBJ2-4, with 7 bases lining up with TRBD2. The end of the DNA aligns better with TRBJ2-7, so the J call may be wrong. Germline values: CDR1 SGHTA, CDR2 FQGTGA. This CDR3 is 15 amino acids long. CDR3 nucleotide sequence: TGTGCCAGCAGCTTAACCTCAGCGGGATACTACGAGCAGTACTTC. It codes for CASSLTSAGYYEQYF.

This chain joins TRBV4-3 and TRBJ2-1, with D possibly being TRBD2 (7 bases). The CDR3 covers 13 residues. Germline assignment: CDR1 LGHNA and CDR2 YSLEER. V was pared by 0 bases and J by 13 bases, with 13 bases between. The CDR3 protein is CASSQEIRGGQFF. The DNA for the CDR3 is TGCGCCAGCAGCCAAGAGATAAGGGGGGGTCAGTTCTTC.